This T cell receptor (beta chain) appears in the sequencing data of a study of blood T cell repertoires in COVID-19. Trimming stripped 7 bases from V and 11 bases from J, with 18 bases between. The CDR3 length is 13 residues. Germline CDR1 LNHDA, CDR2 SQIVND (reference sequence). Generated by immunoSEQ multiplex PCR, the TCRdb table keeps only in-frame clones and is missing some. The sample has approximately 67,000 clones; roughly 82% are singletons. The sequence was collected from a man between 60 and 75 years old with acute or convalescent COVID-19. The chain combines TRBV19 with TRBJ2-1, with D possibly being TRBD2 (6 bases). Specimen: peripheral blood. The CDR3 DNA reads as TGTGCCAGTACGGGGGTCCAGGCCCTACAGCAGTTCTTC. This translates into CASTGVQALQQFF.